This T cell receptor (beta chain) originates from a study of CD8+ T cells in alopecia areata. About the research overall: Patients in the treated group were given tofacitinib by mouth, 5 to 10 mg twice a day. Scalp area affected, as a percentage, set the severity score of treated patients. Notes on the study in general: Scalp clonality decreased significantly with tofacitinib, and so did expanded CD8+ clones among the top 100. Having one nonresponder leaves uncertain how baseline CD8+ expansion relates to response.

RNA was extracted and reverse transcribed into cDNA as the sequencing template. Clones were read by immunoSEQ multiplex PCR, and TCRdb kept only the in-frame ones, dropping some. The top ten hold 15% to 20% of the sample, which has some 170,000 clones, approximately 52% seen once. This clone was counted only a few times. Its antigen is as yet unknown. Treatment specified: oral pan-JAK inhibitor, 5-10 mg twice daily. Trimming took off 4 bases at V and 5 bases at J, with 11 bases between the two ends. There are 12 residues in the CDR3. CDR1 and CDR2 from the germline V gene are SQVTM and ANQGSEA. The sequence derives from a human donor with alopecia areata. V is TRBV29-1 and J is TRBJ2-5; the D call may be TRBD1 or TRBD2 (5 bases each). This specimen consisted of CD4+ T cells sorted from blood, obtained at roughly week 58, from a patient treated with tofacitinib. CDR3 residues: CSVGRDLETQYF. The DNA for the CDR3 is TGCAGCGTTGGTCGGGACCTGGAGACCCAGTACTTC.